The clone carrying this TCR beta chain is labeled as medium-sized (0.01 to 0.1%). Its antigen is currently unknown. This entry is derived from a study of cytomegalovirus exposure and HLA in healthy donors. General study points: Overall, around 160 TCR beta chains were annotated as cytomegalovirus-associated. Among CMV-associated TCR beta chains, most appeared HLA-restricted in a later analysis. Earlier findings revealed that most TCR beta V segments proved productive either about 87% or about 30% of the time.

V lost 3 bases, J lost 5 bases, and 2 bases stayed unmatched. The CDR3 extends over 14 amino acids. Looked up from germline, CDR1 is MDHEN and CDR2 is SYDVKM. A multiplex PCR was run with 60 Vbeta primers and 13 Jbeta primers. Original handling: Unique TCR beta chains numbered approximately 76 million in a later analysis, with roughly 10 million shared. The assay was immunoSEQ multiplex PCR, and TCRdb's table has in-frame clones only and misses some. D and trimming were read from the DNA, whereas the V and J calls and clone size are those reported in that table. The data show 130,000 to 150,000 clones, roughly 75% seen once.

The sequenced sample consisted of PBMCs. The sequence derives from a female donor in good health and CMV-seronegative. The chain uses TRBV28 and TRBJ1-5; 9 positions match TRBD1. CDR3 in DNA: TGTGCCAGCAGTTTGGACAGGGGCGATCAGCCCCAGCATTTT. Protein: CASSLDRGDQPQHF.